The 3 T cell receptor beta chains reported below all come from one sample, sequenced in a study of cytomegalovirus exposure and HLA in healthy donors. Researchers ran the PCR with 60 Vbeta and 13 Jbeta primers. Produced via immunoSEQ multiplex PCR; TCRdb's table is partial and in-frame only. Counted here are some 210,000 clones, 87% occurring once; the ten biggest clones make up over 1%. Material for sequencing was PBMCs. All receptors derive from a man aged 25 to 40 in good health and CMV-seronegative.

A single count supports this clone. V gene TRBV13 combines with J gene TRBJ2-2; weak D call: TRBD1 (6 bases). CDR1 and CDR2 from the germline V gene are PRHDT and FYEKMQ (reference sequence). The V and J ends lost 6 bases and 8 bases respectively, with 16 bases between them. There are 14 residues in the CDR3. CDR3 bases: TGTGCCAGCAGGCCAGGGGTTACATCTGGGGAGCTGTTTTTT. It encodes CASRPGVTSGELFF.

CDR3 nucleotide sequence: TGTGCCAGTACTGAGTCGGCAGGCTCCTACAATCAGCCCCAGCATTTT. Its translation is CASTESAGSYNQPQHF. The chain has TRBV19 and TRBJ1-5, with D unclear. Per the germline V gene, CDR1 is LNHDA and CDR2 is SQIVND (reference sequence). The CDR3 has 16 residues. Trimming cost V 7 bases and J 3 bases, with 19 bases left between them.

V usage is TRBV27 and J usage is TRBJ2-7; 7 nucleotides line up with TRBD1. Germline CDR1 reads MNHEY; CDR2 reads SMNVEV (reference sequence). CDR3 length: 15 residues. V lost 4 bases, J lost 2 bases, and 8 bases stayed unmatched. The CDR3 protein is CASSSPGQRPYEQYF. For the CDR3, the DNA is TGTGCCAGCAGTTCCCCGGGACAGAGGCCCTACGAGCAGTACTTC.